This paragraph reports one TCR beta chain. The data derive from a study of blood T cell repertoires in COVID-19. V was pared by 4 bases and J by 6 bases, with 3 bases of the junction left unmatched. The length of the CDR3 is 12 residues. CDR1 is LGHDT and CDR2 is YNNKEL in the germline V gene (reference sequence). Using immunoSEQ multiplex PCR, the repertoire was profiled, and TCRdb retains in-frame clones only, with some absent. The sample has 70,000 to 85,000 clones, around 80% seen once. This sequence was found in a human donor in a cohort sampled during active COVID-19. V and J are TRBV3-1 (or the pseudogene TRBV3-2) and TRBJ2-7, with 7 bases identical to TRBD2. The sample was peripheral blood. In nucleotides, the CDR3 is TGTGCCAGCAGCCTCGGGGAGGGCGAGCAGTACTTC. Protein sequence: CASSLGEGEQYF.